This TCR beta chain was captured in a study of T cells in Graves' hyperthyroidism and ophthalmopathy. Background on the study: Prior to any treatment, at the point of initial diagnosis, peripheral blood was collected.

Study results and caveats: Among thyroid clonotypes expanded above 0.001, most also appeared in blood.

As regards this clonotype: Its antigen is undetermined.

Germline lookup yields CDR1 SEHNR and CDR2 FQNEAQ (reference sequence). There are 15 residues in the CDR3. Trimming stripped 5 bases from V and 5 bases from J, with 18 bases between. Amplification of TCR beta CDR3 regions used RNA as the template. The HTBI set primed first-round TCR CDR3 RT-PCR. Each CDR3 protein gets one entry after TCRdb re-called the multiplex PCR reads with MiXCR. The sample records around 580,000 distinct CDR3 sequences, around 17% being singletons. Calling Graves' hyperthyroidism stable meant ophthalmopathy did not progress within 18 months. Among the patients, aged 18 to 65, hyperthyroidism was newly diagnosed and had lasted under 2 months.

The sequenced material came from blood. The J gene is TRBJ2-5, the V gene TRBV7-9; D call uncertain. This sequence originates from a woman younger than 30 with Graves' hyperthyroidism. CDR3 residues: CASSATSIRVETQYF. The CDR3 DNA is TGTGCCAGCAGCGCCACCTCTATCCGGGTCGAGACCCAGTACTTC.